The 8 T cell receptor beta chains reported below all come from one sample, sequenced in a study of shared clonotypes between healthy human individuals. The repertoire was sequenced with immunoSEQ multiplex PCR; TCRdb's copy has only in-frame clones and lacks some. The sample carries millions of clones, roughly nine tenths recorded once. Sequencing was performed on naive CD4+ T cells sorted from blood. Subset indicated: CD45RA+ positively selected. All receptors come from a man younger than 35 in good health.

The V call is TRBV4-2, the J call TRBJ2-1, with 13 positions matching TRBD2. This CDR3 comprises 17 residues. The germline V gene encodes CDR1 LGHNA and CDR2 YNFKEQ. V lost 0 bases, J lost 4 bases, and 3 bases stayed unmatched. CDR3: CASSQDPGLAGYNEQFF. CDR3 sequence (DNA): TGTGCCAGCAGCCAAGATCCGGGACTAGCGGGGTACAATGAGCAGTTCTTC.

The rearrangement uses TRBV6-5 and TRBJ1-2; 10 bases agree with TRBD1. Germline CDR1 and CDR2: MNHEY and SVGAGI. J gave up 6 bases and V 5 bases, and 9 bases lay outside the gene matches. CDR3 length equals 15 residues. This CDR3 is CASSTYRDRGDGYTF. CDR3 sequence (DNA): TGTGCCAGCAGTACTTACCGGGACAGGGGTGATGGCTACACCTTC.

Only a few counts were recorded for this clone. The CDR3 reads CASMEGSHTEAFF. Written as DNA, the CDR3 is TGTGCCAGCATGGAGGGGAGCCACACTGAAGCTTTCTTT. V gene TRBV25-1 combines with J gene TRBJ1-1, with D perhaps TRBD1 (5 bases). This CDR3 has 13 residues. Between the trimmed V and J ends, which lost 7 bases and 3 bases, there was a span of 12 bases. From germline, CDR1 is MGHDK and CDR2 SYGVNS. The full variable domain, with the rest looked up from reference TRBV25-1 and TRBJ1-1, is EADIYQTPRYLVIGTGKKITLECSQTMGHDKMYWYQQDPGMELHLIHYSYGVNSTEKGDLSSESTVSRIRTEHFPLTLESARPSHTSQYLCASMEGSHTEAFFGQGTRLTVV.

Details on this clone: The junction and the germline gene differ at one end; a read error may be behind it. The chain carries TRBV30 and TRBJ1-2, with D tentatively TRBD1 (5 bases). The CDR3 contains 12 residues. Germline-derived CDR1 and CDR2 are GTSNPN and SVGIG (reference sequence). CDR3 bases: TGTGCCTGGAGTGCGACAGATTATGGCTACATCTTC. Translation gives CAWSATDYGYIF.

CDR3 nucleotide sequence: TGTGCCAGCAGTGGGGTACGCGGGCCTTCCTACGAGCAGTACTTC. Its protein product is CASSGVRGPSYEQYF. The rearrangement uses TRBV6-5 and TRBJ2-7; a weak D match, TRBD2 (5 bases). This CDR3 region has 15 residues. V gave up 5 bases and J gave up 1 base, with 15 bases separating them. Germline assignment: CDR1 MNHEY and CDR2 SVGAGI.

The J gene is TRBJ2-1, the V gene TRBV28; perhaps TRBD1 as D (5 bases). Trimming took 2 bases from V and 6 from J, leaving 8 bases between them. The CDR3 is made up of 13 amino acids. CDR1 is MDHEN, CDR2 SYDVKM, per germline. CDR3 protein: CASSLRTPNEQFF. The CDR3 nucleotides read TGTGCCAGCAGTTTAAGGACACCCAATGAGCAGTTCTTC.

This chain links TRBV11-2 with TRBJ1-2; maybe TRBD1 (6 bases). CDR3 length equals 14 residues. The ends were cut back, 4 bases at V and 5 bases at J, with 14 bases in the middle. CDR1 SGHAT and CDR2 FQNNGV come from the germline V gene. The CDR3 coding sequence is TGTGCCAGCAGCTCAGTCAGGGGACATTATGGCTACACCTTC. This sequence encodes CASSSVRGHYGYTF.

This clone was counted only a few times. Other DNA variants within this sample encode the same CDR3. The chain links TRBV28 to TRBJ1-1; unclear D gene. The CDR3 is 12 amino acids. Trimming removed 2 bases from V and 0 bases from J, with 1 base in between. Germline V gene sequence: CDR1 MDHEN, CDR2 SYDVKM. The CDR3 loop reads CASSLLNTEAFF. The DNA of the CDR3 is TGTGCCAGCAGTTTACTGAACACTGAAGCTTTCTTT.